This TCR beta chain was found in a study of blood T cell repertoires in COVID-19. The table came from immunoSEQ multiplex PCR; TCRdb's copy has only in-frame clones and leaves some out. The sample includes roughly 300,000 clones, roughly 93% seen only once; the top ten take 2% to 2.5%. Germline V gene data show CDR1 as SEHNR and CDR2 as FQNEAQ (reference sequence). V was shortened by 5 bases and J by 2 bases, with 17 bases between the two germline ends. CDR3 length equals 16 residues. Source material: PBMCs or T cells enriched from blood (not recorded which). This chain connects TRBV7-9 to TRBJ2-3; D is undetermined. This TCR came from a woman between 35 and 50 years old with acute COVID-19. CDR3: CASSLLAEFNTDTQYF. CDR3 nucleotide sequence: TGTGCCAGCAGCCTACTGGCGGAGTTTAACACAGATACGCAGTATTTT.